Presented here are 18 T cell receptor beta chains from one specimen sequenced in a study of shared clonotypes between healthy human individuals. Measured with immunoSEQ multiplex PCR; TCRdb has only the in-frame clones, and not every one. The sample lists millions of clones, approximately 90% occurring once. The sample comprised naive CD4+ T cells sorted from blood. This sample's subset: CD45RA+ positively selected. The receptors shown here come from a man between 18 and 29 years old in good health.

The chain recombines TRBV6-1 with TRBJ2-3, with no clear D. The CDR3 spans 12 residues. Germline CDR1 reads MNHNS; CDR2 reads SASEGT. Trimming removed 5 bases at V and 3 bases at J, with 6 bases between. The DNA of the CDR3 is TGTGCCAGCAGTCGGTGGACAGATACGCAGTATTTT. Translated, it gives CASSRWTDTQYF.

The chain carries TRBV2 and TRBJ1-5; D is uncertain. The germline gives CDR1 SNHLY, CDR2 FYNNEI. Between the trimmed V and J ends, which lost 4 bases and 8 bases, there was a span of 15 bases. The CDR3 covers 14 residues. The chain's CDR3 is CASSGNSVIEPQHF. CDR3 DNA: TGTGCCAGCAGTGGTAACAGCGTTATAGAGCCCCAGCATTTT.

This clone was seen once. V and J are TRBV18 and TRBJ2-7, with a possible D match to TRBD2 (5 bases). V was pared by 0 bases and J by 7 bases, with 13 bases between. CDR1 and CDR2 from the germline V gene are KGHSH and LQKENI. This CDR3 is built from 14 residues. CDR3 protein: CASSPPPTPGEQYF. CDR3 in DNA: TGTGCCAGCTCACCACCGCCAACCCCGGGGGAGCAGTACTTC.

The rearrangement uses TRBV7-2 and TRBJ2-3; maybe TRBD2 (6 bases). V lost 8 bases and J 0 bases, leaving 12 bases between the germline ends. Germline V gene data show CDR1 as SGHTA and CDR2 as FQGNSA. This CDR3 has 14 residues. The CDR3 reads CASDRGFSTDTQYF. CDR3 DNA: TGTGCCAGCGATCGGGGGTTTAGCACAGATACGCAGTATTTT.

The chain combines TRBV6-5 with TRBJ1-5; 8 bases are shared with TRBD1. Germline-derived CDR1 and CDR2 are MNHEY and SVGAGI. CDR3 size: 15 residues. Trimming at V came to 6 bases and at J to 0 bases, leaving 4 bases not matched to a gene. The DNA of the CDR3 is TGTGCCAGCAGGACCACAGGGGGTAGCAATCAGCCCCAGCATTTT. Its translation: CASRTTGGSNQPQHF.

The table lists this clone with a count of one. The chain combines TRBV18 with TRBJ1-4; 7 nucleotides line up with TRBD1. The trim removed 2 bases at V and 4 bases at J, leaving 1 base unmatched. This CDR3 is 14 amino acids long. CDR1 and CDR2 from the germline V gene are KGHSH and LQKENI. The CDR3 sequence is CASSPGDSNEKLFF. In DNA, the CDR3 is TGTGCCAGCTCACCAGGGGACAGTAATGAAAAACTGTTTTTT.

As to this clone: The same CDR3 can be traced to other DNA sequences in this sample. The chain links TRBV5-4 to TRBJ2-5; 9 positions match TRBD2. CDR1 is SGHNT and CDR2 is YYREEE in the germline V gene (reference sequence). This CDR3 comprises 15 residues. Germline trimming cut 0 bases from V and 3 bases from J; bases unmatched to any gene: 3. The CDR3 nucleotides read TGTGCCAGCAGCTTGGGTCTAGCGGGAAAAGAGACCCAGTACTTC. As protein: CASSLGLAGKETQYF. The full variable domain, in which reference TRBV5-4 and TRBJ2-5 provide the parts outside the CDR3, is ETGVTQSPTHLIKTRGQQVTLRCSSQSGHNTVSWYQQALGQGPQFIFQYYREEENGRGNFPPRFSGLQFPNYSSELNVNALELDDSALYLCASSLGLAGKETQYFGPGTRLLVL.

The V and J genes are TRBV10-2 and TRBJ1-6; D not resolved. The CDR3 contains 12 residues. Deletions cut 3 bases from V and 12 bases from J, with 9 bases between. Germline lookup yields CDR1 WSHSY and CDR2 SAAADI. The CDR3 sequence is CASSDGVGPLHF. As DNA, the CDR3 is TGCGCCAGCAGTGATGGGGTGGGACCCCTCCACTTT.

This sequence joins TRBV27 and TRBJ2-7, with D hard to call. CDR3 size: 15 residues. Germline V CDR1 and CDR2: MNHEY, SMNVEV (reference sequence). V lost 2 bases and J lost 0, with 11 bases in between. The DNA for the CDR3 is TGTGCCAGCAGTTTAATATGGTCTCACTCCTACGAGCAGTACTTC. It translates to CASSLIWSHSYEQYF.

CDR3 nucleotides: TGTGCCGCCTCCGTCGATCAGGGCACTGAAGCTTTCTTT. Protein product: CAASVDQGTEAFF. The chain joins TRBV6-5 to TRBJ1-1, with D possibly TRBD1 on 5 matching bases. The CDR3 runs 13 residues. Germline lookup yields CDR1 MNHEY and CDR2 SVGAGI. Trimming removed 11 bases from V and 4 bases from J, with 17 bases in between.

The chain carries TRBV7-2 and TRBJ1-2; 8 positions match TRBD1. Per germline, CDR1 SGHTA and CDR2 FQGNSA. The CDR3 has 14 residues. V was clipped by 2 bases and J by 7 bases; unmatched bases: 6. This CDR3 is CASSLNQGAGGYTF. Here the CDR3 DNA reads TGTGCCAGCAGCTTAAATCAGGGGGCCGGTGGCTACACCTTC.

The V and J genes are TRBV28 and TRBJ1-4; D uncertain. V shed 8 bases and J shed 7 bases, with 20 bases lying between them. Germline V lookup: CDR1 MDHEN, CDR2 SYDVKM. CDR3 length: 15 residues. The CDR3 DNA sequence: TGTGCCAGCGGAAATCCTGTGCTCCCAAGTGAAAAACTGTTTTTT. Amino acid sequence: CASGNPVLPSEKLFF.

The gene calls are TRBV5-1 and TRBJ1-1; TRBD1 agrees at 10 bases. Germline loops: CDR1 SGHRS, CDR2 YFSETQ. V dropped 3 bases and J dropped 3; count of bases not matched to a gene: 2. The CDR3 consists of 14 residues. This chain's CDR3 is CASSWGTGDTEAFF. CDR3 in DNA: TGCGCCAGCAGCTGGGGGACAGGGGACACTGAAGCTTTCTTT.

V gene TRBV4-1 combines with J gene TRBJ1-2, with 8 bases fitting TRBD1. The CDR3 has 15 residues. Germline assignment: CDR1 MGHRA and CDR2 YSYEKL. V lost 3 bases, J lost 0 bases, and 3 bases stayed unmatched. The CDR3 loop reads CASSQDRVSNYGYTF. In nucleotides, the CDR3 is TGCGCCAGCAGCCAGGACAGGGTTTCTAACTATGGCTACACCTTC.

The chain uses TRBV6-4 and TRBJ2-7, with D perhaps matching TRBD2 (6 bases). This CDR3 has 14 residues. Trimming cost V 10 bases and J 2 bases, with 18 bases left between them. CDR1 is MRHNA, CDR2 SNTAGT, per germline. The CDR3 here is CATGGYSVTYEQYF. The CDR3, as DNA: TGTGCCACCGGAGGGTATTCGGTGACCTACGAGCAGTACTTC.

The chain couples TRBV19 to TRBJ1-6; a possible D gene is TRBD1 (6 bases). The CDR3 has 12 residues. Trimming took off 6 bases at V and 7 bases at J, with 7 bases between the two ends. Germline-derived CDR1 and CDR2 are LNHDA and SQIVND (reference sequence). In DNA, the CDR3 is TGTGCCAGTAGGCAGGGGAATTCACCCCTCCACTTT. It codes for CASRQGNSPLHF. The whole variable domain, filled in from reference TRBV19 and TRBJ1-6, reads DGGITQSPKYLFRKEGQNVTLSCEQNLNHDAMYWYRQDPGQGLRLIYYSQIVNDFQKGDIAEGYSVSREKKESFPLTVTSAQKNPTAFYLCASRQGNSPLHFGNGTRLTVT.

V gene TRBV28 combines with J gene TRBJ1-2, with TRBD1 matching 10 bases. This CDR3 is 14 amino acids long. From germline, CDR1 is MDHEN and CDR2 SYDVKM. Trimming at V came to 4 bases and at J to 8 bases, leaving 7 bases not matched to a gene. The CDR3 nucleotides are TGTGCCAGCAGTTCCCGGACAGGGGGATGGGGCTACACCTTC. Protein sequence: CASSSRTGGWGYTF.

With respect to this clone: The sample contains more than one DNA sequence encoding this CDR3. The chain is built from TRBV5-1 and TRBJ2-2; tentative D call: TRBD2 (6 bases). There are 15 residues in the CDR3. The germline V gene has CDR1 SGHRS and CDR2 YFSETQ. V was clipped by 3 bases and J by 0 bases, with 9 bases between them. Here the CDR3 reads CASSSGTSNTGELFF. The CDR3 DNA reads TGCGCCAGCAGCTCCGGGACTTCGAACACCGGGGAGCTGTTTTTT.